Below are 30 T cell receptor beta chains sequenced from a single sample in a study of shared clonotypes between healthy human individuals. The method was immunoSEQ multiplex PCR; TCRdb's version includes in-frame clones alone and lacks a portion of them. This table has 2 million to 3 million clones, 80% to 95% appearing once. Sequencing was carried out using naive CD4+ T cells from PBMCs. Subset given: CD45RA+ positively selected. The receptors originated from a man aged 18 to 30 in good health. Some clones in this sample may be carry-over from other donors' samples.

The CDR3 region is CAWRRSAEQYF. The CDR3 region has the DNA TGTGCCTGGAGGAGATCTGCCGAGCAGTACTTC. The gene calls are TRBV30 and TRBJ2-7; D is undetermined. V was trimmed by 3 bases and J by 6 bases, leaving 9 bases between them. This CDR3 has 11 residues. CDR1 and CDR2 (germline): GTSNPN, SVGIG (reference sequence).

This chain uses TRBV7-2 with TRBJ1-1; D is possibly TRBD1 (6 bases). V lost 5 bases and J lost 11, with 12 bases in between. CDR3 size: 11 residues. Germline CDR1 reads SGHTA; CDR2 reads FQGNSA. CDR3 nucleotides: TGTGCCAGCAGCGAACAGGGAGGGGCTTTCTTT. The encoded protein is CASSEQGGAFF. Filled out from reference TRBV7-2 and TRBJ1-1, the complete variable domain reads GAGVSQSPSNKVTEKGKDVELRCDPISGHTALYWYRQSLGQGLEFLIYFQGNSAPDKSGLPSDRFSAERTGGSVSTLTIQRTQQEDSAVYLCASSEQGGAFFGQGTRLTVV.

The genes are TRBV27 and TRBJ2-3, with TRBD2 matching over 14 bases. The CDR3 covers 21 residues. Germline V gene lookup returns CDR1 MNHEY and CDR2 SMNVEV (reference sequence). The V and J ends lost 5 bases and 5 bases, in that order; junction bases with no gene match: 21. The DNA of the CDR3 is TGTGCCAGCAGTCCATGGACTAGCGGGAGGATTGGAGTTGGTTTGGAAGATACGCAGTATTTT. Protein: CASSPWTSGRIGVGLEDTQYF.

The V call is TRBV6-5, the J call TRBJ1-2; D call uncertain. The germline V and J ends were trimmed by 7 bases and 0 bases, with 9 bases remaining between them. Per germline, CDR1 MNHEY and CDR2 SVGAGI. There are 13 residues in the CDR3. CDR3 coding DNA: TGTGCCAGCATCGGGCCCTCTAACTATGGCTACACCTTC. This sequence encodes CASIGPSNYGYTF.

The sample holds one count of this clone. The chain uses TRBV9 and TRBJ2-5; TRBD1 is a possible D gene (6 bases). V shed 0 bases and J shed 5 bases, with 14 bases lying between them. The CDR3 spans 15 residues. Germline V gene data show CDR1 as SGDLS and CDR2 as YYNGEE. The CDR3 DNA reads TGTGCCAGCAGCGTAGGCACAGGGAGAGGGGAGACCCAGTACTTC. This codes for CASSVGTGRGETQYF.

V and J are TRBV6-5 and TRBJ1-2; D is unresolved. The ends were cut back, 7 bases at V and 3 bases at J, with 18 bases in the middle. Germline V gene sequence: CDR1 MNHEY, CDR2 SVGAGI. There are 15 residues in the CDR3. Here the CDR3 reads CASKKGLISDYGYTF. As DNA, the CDR3 is TGTGCCAGCAAAAAAGGGCTGATATCGGACTATGGCTACACCTTC.

This rearrangement joins TRBV6-1 to TRBJ1-4, with 9 bases matching TRBD1. CDR3 length: 13 amino acids. V shed 6 bases, J shed 8 bases, and the junction held 4 bases outside the gene matches. Germline V gene sequence: CDR1 MNHNS, CDR2 SASEGT. CDR3 coding DNA: TGTGCCAGCAGACGGACAGGGGCAGAAAAACTGTTTTTT. Its protein product is CASRRTGAEKLFF.

The CDR3 region has the DNA TGTGCCATCACATCACCGGGACCTAACTACGAGCAGTACTTC. Its translation: CAITSPGPNYEQYF. This chain uses TRBV10-3 with TRBJ2-7; D tentatively fits TRBD1 or TRBD2 (5 bases each). The germline V gene encodes CDR1 ENHRY and CDR2 SYGVKD. Trimming left V 7 bases short and J 3 bases short, with 16 bases between. The CDR3 has 14 amino acids.

The chain has TRBV6-6 and TRBJ1-2, with a possible D match to TRBD1 (5 bases). Germline V gene sequence: CDR1 MNHNY, CDR2 SVGAGI (reference sequence). Trimming shortened V by 6 bases and J by 8 bases, and 16 bases separated the two germline ends. The CDR3 length is 13 residues. The CDR3 spells CASSGGTPGGYTF. The DNA of the CDR3 is TGTGCCAGCAGCGGCGGGACCCCGGGCGGCTACACCTTC.

The V gene is TRBV7-9, the J gene TRBJ2-5; 7 bases agree with TRBD1. The CDR3 spans 15 residues. V shed 0 bases and J 10 bases; nucleotides not matched to a gene: 11. Germline lookup yields CDR1 SEHNR and CDR2 FQNEAQ (reference sequence). CDR3 residues: CASSLAGQTQRIQYF. The CDR3 nucleotides are TGTGCCAGCAGCTTAGCGGGACAGACCCAGAGAATCCAGTACTTC.

This chain connects TRBV14 to TRBJ1-4, with D perhaps matching TRBD1 (5 bases). With 1 base removed from V and 6 bases from J, the gap between germline ends came to 9 bases. Germline CDR1 and CDR2: SGHDN and FVKESK. The length of the CDR3 is 14 residues. The DNA of the CDR3 is TGTGCCAGCAGCCAAGTAGGGGTTGATGAAAAACTGTTTTTT. It translates to CASSQVGVDEKLFF.

CDR3 in DNA: TGTGCCAGCAATTTAAAGGCGGGGGGGGTCACTGAAGCTTTCTTT. Translating it yields CASNLKAGGVTEAFF. This sequence joins TRBV6-5 and TRBJ1-1; a weak D match, TRBD1 (5 bases). The germline CDR1 and CDR2 sequences are MNHEY and SVGAGI. CDR3 size: 15 residues. The V gene lost 7 bases and the J gene lost 4 bases, with 19 bases spanning the gap.

V gene TRBV5-1 combines with J gene TRBJ2-3, with 10 nucleotides matching TRBD1. Per the germline V gene, CDR1 is SGHRS and CDR2 is YFSETQ. The CDR3 spans 15 residues. V lost 4 bases and J lost 3; bases outside the gene matches: 5. The CDR3 protein is CASSPRTGGTDTQYF. The CDR3, as DNA: TGCGCCAGCAGCCCGAGGACAGGGGGGACAGATACGCAGTATTTT.

The chain uses TRBV7-9 and TRBJ2-7; D gene ambiguous. V was trimmed by 0 bases and J by 4 bases, leaving 13 bases between them. The CDR3 runs to 15 residues. Germline lookup yields CDR1 SEHNR and CDR2 FQNEAQ (reference sequence). The CDR3, as DNA: TGTGCCAGCAGCTTAGCGCCCACTCTTACTTACGAGCAGTACTTC. Protein: CASSLAPTLTYEQYF. The full variable domain, with the rest looked up from reference TRBV7-9 and TRBJ2-7, is DTGVSQNPRHKITKRGQNVTFRCDPISEHNRLYWYRQTLGQGPEFLTYFQNEAQLEKSRLLSDRFSAERPKGSFSTLEIQRTEQGDSAMYLCASSLAPTLTYEQYFGPGTRLTVT.

The V and J genes are TRBV11-1 and TRBJ1-1; a possible D gene is TRBD1 (5 bases). CDR3 length equals 12 residues. V was cut by 5 bases and J by 10 bases, with 14 bases left in between. Germline values: CDR1 SGHAT, CDR2 FQDESV (reference sequence). This CDR3 is CASSRGAERAFF. CDR3 nucleotide sequence: TGTGCCAGCAGCCGAGGGGCCGAAAGAGCTTTCTTT.

The rearrangement uses TRBV4-2 and TRBJ2-7, with 8 bases fitting TRBD1. Germline values: CDR1 LGHNA, CDR2 YNFKEQ. Trimming took 1 base from V and 2 from J; bases not matched to a gene: 10. The CDR3 totals 17 residues. Written as DNA, the CDR3 is TGTGCCAGCAGCCAAGTCGGACAGGGCGGAGGAGCCTACGAGCAGTACTTC. Its protein product is CASSQVGQGGGAYEQYF.

The chain recombines TRBV2 with TRBJ2-7; TRBD1 or TRBD2 may be the D gene (5 bases each). The CDR3 loop spans 18 amino acids. Trimming stripped 2 bases from V and 1 base from J, with 21 bases between. Germline values: CDR1 SNHLY, CDR2 FYNNEI. The CDR3 protein is CASSEQSLWGTESYEQYF. The CDR3, as DNA: TGTGCCAGCAGTGAACAAAGTTTATGGGGGACGGAATCCTACGAGCAGTACTTC.

The V and J genes are TRBV5-1 and TRBJ2-5; tentative D call: TRBD2 (5 bases). The germline V gene has CDR1 SGHRS and CDR2 YFSETQ. The V gene lost 3 bases and the J gene lost 4 bases, with 10 bases spanning the gap. This CDR3 spans 13 amino acids. CDR3 in amino acids: CASSSGIAETQYF. The CDR3 DNA reads TGCGCCAGCAGCTCGGGGATTGCAGAGACCCAGTACTTC.

This chain connects TRBV19 to TRBJ1-2; no firm D call. From germline, CDR1 is LNHDA and CDR2 SQIVND (reference sequence). This CDR3 spans 14 amino acids. V was shortened by 7 bases and J by 5 bases, with 17 bases between the two germline ends. The CDR3 region has the DNA TGTGCCAGTACTCAAATTGGGGAACGGTATGGCTACACCTTC. Protein sequence: CASTQIGERYGYTF.

V and J are TRBV10-3 and TRBJ2-1; 10 bases agree with TRBD2. This CDR3 region has 17 residues. Per germline, CDR1 ENHRY and CDR2 SYGVKD. The junction had 11 bases not matched to a gene; V was cut back by 4 bases and J by 5 bases. The CDR3 DNA follows: TGTGCCATCAGTGGAGGGAGCGGGAGGGCCCTAAACAATGAGCAGTTCTTC. Encoded protein: CAISGGSGRALNNEQFF.

The genes are TRBV6-1 and TRBJ2-7; TRBD2 is a possible D gene (6 bases). This CDR3 is 13 amino acids long. Trimming shortened V by 2 bases and J by 9 bases, and 14 bases separated the two germline ends. Looked up from germline, CDR1 is MNHNS and CDR2 is SASEGT. CDR3 coding DNA: TGTGCCAGCAGTGAAATCGTGATAGCGGTGCAGTACTTC. Translation: CASSEIVIAVQYF.

The gene calls are TRBV7-9 and TRBJ2-5; D is undetermined. This CDR3 is 15 amino acids long. V was shortened by 2 bases and J by 0 bases, with 10 bases between the two germline ends. Germline V lookup: CDR1 SEHNR, CDR2 FQNEAQ (reference sequence). The DNA of the CDR3 is TGTGCCAGCAGCTTACCAATAGGGCACCAAGAGACCCAGTACTTC. It specifies CASSLPIGHQETQYF. Full variable domain (rest looked up from reference TRBV7-9 and TRBJ2-5): DTGVSQNPRHKITKRGQNVTFRCDPISEHNRLYWYRQTLGQGPEFLTYFQNEAQLEKSRLLSDRFSAERPKGSFSTLEIQRTEQGDSAMYLCASSLPIGHQETQYFGPGTRLLVL.

This chain joins TRBV7-8 and TRBJ1-6, with D unclear. This CDR3 region has 16 residues. In germline, CDR1 is SGHVS, CDR2 FQNEAQ. Between the trimmed V and J ends, which lost 1 base and 7 bases, there was a span of 14 bases. CDR3 in amino acids: CASSLVRRLENSPLHF. For the CDR3, the DNA is TGTGCCAGCAGCTTAGTCAGGAGGCTAGAGAATTCACCCCTCCACTTT.

V usage is TRBV7-6 and J usage is TRBJ2-5, with D possibly being TRBD2 (6 bases). CDR1 and CDR2 from the germline V gene are SGHVS and FNYEAQ. The CDR3 totals 16 residues. With 3 bases removed from V and 3 bases from J, the gap between germline ends came to 17 bases. CDR3 amino acids: CASSFLAGLNKETQYF. In DNA form, the CDR3 reads TGTGCCAGCAGCTTCCTGGCGGGGTTAAACAAAGAGACCCAGTACTTC.

The V gene is TRBV6-6, the J gene TRBJ1-1; TRBD1 might be the D (5 bases). V lost 5 bases to trimming and J lost 1 base, with 11 bases between them. This CDR3 contains 14 residues. Germline V lookup: CDR1 MNHNY, CDR2 SVGAGI (reference sequence). The CDR3 DNA follows: TGTGCCAGCAGTCGAGGGGAATGGAACACTGAAGCTTTCTTT. Translation gives CASSRGEWNTEAFF.

To note about this clone: Other DNA sequences from this sample encode an identical CDR3 as well. The CDR3 loop is CASSLQSYGYTF. As DNA, the CDR3 is TGTGCCAGCAGTTTACAGTCCTATGGCTACACCTTC. V and J are TRBV28 and TRBJ1-2; unclear D gene. The CDR3 extends over 12 amino acids. Germline CDR1 and CDR2: MDHEN and SYDVKM. Trimming took off 2 bases at V and 4 bases at J, with 5 bases between the two ends.

The chain is built from TRBV30 and TRBJ2-2; no firm D call. Trimming left V 2 bases short and J 1 base short, with 11 bases between. The CDR3 length is 15 residues. Germline CDR1 GTSNPN, CDR2 SVGIG (reference sequence). CDR3 in DNA: TGTGCCTGGAGTAAAGGAATCATGAACACCGGGGAGCTGTTTTTT. Protein product: CAWSKGIMNTGELFF.

The chain carries TRBV7-9 and TRBJ1-3, with 8 bases matching TRBD1. The germline gives CDR1 SEHNR, CDR2 FQNEAQ (reference sequence). The CDR3 is made up of 13 amino acids. J lost 6 bases, V lost 6 bases, and 4 bases had no gene match. The DNA for the CDR3 is TGTGCCAGCAGAGAGACAGGGGTAAACACCATATATTTT. Amino acid sequence: CASRETGVNTIYF.

V gene TRBV6-5 combines with J gene TRBJ2-1, with 8 bases aligning to TRBD2. V dropped 7 bases and J dropped 4; count of bases not matched to a gene: 9. CDR3 length: 15 residues. Germline V gene sequence: CDR1 MNHEY, CDR2 SVGAGI. The CDR3 here is CASKRLSGGYNEQFF. The DNA of the CDR3 is TGTGCCAGCAAGAGGTTAAGCGGGGGTTACAATGAGCAGTTCTTC.

V and J are TRBV5-8 and TRBJ1-3, with 7 bases lining up with TRBD1. With 4 bases clipped from V and 5 bases from J, the junction kept 3 bases outside the gene matches. This CDR3 comprises 13 residues. Germline V lookup: CDR1 SGHTS, CDR2 YDEGEE. The CDR3 spells CASSNRGRNTIYF. CDR3 coding DNA: TGTGCCAGCAGCAACAGGGGAAGAAACACCATATATTTT.